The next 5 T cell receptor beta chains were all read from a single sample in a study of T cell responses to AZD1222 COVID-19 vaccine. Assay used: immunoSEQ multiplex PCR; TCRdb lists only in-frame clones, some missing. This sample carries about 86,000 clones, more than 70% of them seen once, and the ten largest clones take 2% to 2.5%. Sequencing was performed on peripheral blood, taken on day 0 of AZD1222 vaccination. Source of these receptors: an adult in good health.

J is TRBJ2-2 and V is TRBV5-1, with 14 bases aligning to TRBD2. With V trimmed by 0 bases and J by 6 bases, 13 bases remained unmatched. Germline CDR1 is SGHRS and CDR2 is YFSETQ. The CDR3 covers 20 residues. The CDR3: CASSLAMRLAGGPGAGELFF. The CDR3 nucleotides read TGCGCCAGCAGCTTGGCCATGAGACTAGCGGGAGGGCCTGGGGCCGGGGAGCTGTTTTTT.

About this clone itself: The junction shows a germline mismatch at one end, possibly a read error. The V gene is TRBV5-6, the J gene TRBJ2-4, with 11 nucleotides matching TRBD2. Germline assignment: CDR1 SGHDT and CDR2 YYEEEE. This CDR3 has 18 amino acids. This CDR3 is CASNLVGTSGLAKNIQYF. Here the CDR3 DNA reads TGTGCCAGCAACTTGGTCGGGACTAGCGGCCTAGCCAAAAACATTCAGTACTTC.

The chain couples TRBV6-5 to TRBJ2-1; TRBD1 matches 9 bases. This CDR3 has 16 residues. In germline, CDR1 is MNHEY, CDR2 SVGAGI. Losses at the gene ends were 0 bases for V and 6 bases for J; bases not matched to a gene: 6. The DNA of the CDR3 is TGTGCCAGCAGTTACTCGTTCGGACAGGGGTCCAATGAGCAGTTCTTC. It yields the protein CASSYSFGQGSNEQFF.

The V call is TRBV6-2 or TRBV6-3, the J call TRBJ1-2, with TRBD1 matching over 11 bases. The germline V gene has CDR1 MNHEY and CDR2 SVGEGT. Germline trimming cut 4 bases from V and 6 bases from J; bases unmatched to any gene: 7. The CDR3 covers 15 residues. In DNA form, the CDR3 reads TGTGCCAGCAGTTCCCCGGGACAGGGGGTGAATGGCTACACCTTC. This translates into CASSSPGQGVNGYTF.

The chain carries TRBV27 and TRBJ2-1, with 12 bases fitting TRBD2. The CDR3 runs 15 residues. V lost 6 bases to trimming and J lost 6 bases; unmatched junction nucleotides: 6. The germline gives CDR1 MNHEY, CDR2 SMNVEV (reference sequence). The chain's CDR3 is CASSLAGGIANEQFF. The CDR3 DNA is TGTGCCAGCAGCCTAGCGGGGGGGATTGCCAATGAGCAGTTCTTC.